These 25 T cell receptor beta chains were sequenced from one sample in a study of high-grade serous ovarian cancer treatment subgroups. Tumor samples were taken before definitive surgery or chemotherapy. Clones were sequenced by immunoSEQ multiplex PCR, and TCRdb holds only the in-frame ones, with some missing. This sample has about 11,000 clones, with around 83% found just once. What was sequenced was tumor tissue. Source of these receptors: a human donor with high-grade serous ovarian cancer.

The V and J genes are TRBV9 and TRBJ2-1; D remains unclear. This CDR3 has 14 amino acids. Germline CDR1 SGDLS, CDR2 YYNGEE. Trimming pared 0 bases from V and 5 bases from J, leaving 9 bases between. The CDR3 reads CASSVGVINNEQFF. The CDR3 DNA sequence: TGTGCCAGCAGCGTAGGGGTTATAAACAATGAGCAGTTCTTC.

The chain has TRBV27 and TRBJ1-1; 9 bases match TRBD1. CDR3 length: 15 amino acids. Germline CDR1 MNHEY, CDR2 SMNVEV (reference sequence). Trimming at V came to 5 bases and at J to 5 bases, leaving 9 bases not matched to a gene. Here the CDR3 reads CASSAPGQGFTEAFF. The CDR3 DNA follows: TGTGCCAGCAGTGCCCCGGGACAGGGCTTTACTGAAGCTTTCTTT.

This sequence joins TRBV11-2 and TRBJ2-1; TRBD2 matches at 7 bases. After removal of 5 bases from V and 8 bases from J, the junction contained 18 bases not matched to a gene. The CDR3 consists of 17 residues. Germline V gene lookup returns CDR1 SGHAT and CDR2 FQNNGV. The CDR3 nucleotides read TGTGCCAGCAGCCGACTTGGGGGGGATGGTGGTTTCGATGAGCAGTTCTTC. It translates to CASSRLGGDGGFDEQFF.

The rearrangement uses TRBV19 and TRBJ1-1, with D uncertain. CDR3 length equals 13 residues. Trimming took off 5 bases at V and 6 bases at J, with 13 bases between the two ends. Germline assignment: CDR1 LNHDA and CDR2 SQIVND (reference sequence). The CDR3 DNA sequence: TGTGCCAGTAGTGCCCGGGGTAGAGCTGAAGCTTTCTTT. Translated, it gives CASSARGRAEAFF.

This chain connects TRBV30 to TRBJ2-3, with a tentative D call TRBD2 (7 bases). With 0 bases removed from V and 6 bases from J, the gap between germline ends came to 13 bases. Per the germline V gene, CDR1 is GTSNPN and CDR2 is SVGIG (reference sequence). The CDR3 sequence is 14 residues long. The CDR3 region has the DNA TGTGCCTGGAGTGTAGGGGGGGCAGGGGATACGCAGTATTTT. Its protein product is CAWSVGGAGDTQYF.

The V call is TRBV18, the J call TRBJ1-3, with D possibly being TRBD1 (5 bases). V was clipped by 3 bases and J by 0 bases, with 9 bases between them. Germline CDR1 KGHSH, CDR2 LQKENI. The CDR3 spans 15 residues. The CDR3 DNA reads as TGTGCCAGCTCACCGACAGCAAACTCTGGAAACACCATATATTTT. It is translated as CASSPTANSGNTIYF.

V usage is TRBV19 and J usage is TRBJ2-2; the match to TRBD1 covers 10 bases. V trimming: 3 bases; J trimming: 7 bases; junction bases outside the gene matches: 8. This CDR3 region has 16 residues. Germline V lookup: CDR1 LNHDA, CDR2 SQIVND (reference sequence). In DNA, the CDR3 is TGTGCCAGTAGTATCATGGGACAGGGGTTGAACGGGGAGCTGTTTTTT. It translates to CASSIMGQGLNGELFF.

CDR3 protein: CASWGTAGNTIYF. Here the CDR3 DNA reads TGTGCCAGCTGGGGGACGGCTGGAAACACCATATATTTT. This chain uses TRBV27 with TRBJ1-3, with D possibly matching TRBD1 (5 bases). CDR1 MNHEY and CDR2 SMNVEV come from the germline V gene (reference sequence). Trimming shortened V by 8 bases and J by 2 bases, and 10 bases separated the two germline ends. This CDR3 has 13 residues.

In its sample, this clone was seen a few times. This chain uses TRBV19 with TRBJ1-5, with D unresolved. V lost 2 bases to trimming and J lost 6 bases, with 5 bases between them. CDR1 LNHDA and CDR2 SQIVND come from the germline V gene (reference sequence). This CDR3 comprises 12 residues. Written as DNA, the CDR3 is TGTGCCAGTAGTATACCCGGTCAGCCCCAGCATTTT. This sequence encodes CASSIPGQPQHF.

The chain joins TRBV30 to TRBJ1-1; D is unresolved. V lost 2 bases and J 1 base, leaving 8 bases between the germline ends. The germline V gene has CDR1 GTSNPN and CDR2 SVGIG (reference sequence). The CDR3 spans 13 residues. The CDR3, as DNA: TGTGCCTGGAGTCTCGACGCGAACACTGAAGCTTTCTTT. As protein: CAWSLDANTEAFF.

The rearrangement links TRBV15 to TRBJ2-1; weak D call: TRBD2 (6 bases). Trimming shortened V by 1 base and J by 8 bases, and 12 bases separated the two germline ends. This CDR3 spans 14 amino acids. Germline assignment: CDR1 LNHNV and CDR2 YYDKDF (reference sequence). The CDR3 region has the DNA TGTGCCACCAGCAGAGTGGGAGGTGTTGATGAGCAGTTCTTC. Its protein product is CATSRVGGVDEQFF. The full variable domain, in which reference TRBV15 and TRBJ2-1 provide the parts outside the CDR3, is DAMVIQNPRYQVTQFGKPVTLSCSQTLNHNVMYWYQQKSSQAPKLLFHYYDKDFNNEADTPDNFQSRRPNTSFCFLDIRSPGLGDTAMYLCATSRVGGVDEQFFGPGTRLTVL.

This clone was detected once. The rearrangement links TRBV6-6 to TRBJ1-3; 11 bases are shared with TRBD1. The germline V gene encodes CDR1 MNHNY and CDR2 SVGAGI (reference sequence). The CDR3 consists of 15 residues. The V gene end was trimmed by 7 bases and the J gene end by 2 bases; junction bases not matched to a gene: 4. CDR3 protein: CASTGTGGTGNTIYF. CDR3 coding DNA: TGTGCCAGCACCGGGACAGGGGGTACTGGAAACACCATATATTTT.

This sequence joins TRBV6-1 and TRBJ1-4; D gene unclear. The germline gives CDR1 MNHNS, CDR2 SASEGT. Trimming took off 7 bases at V and 5 bases at J, with 8 bases between the two ends. CDR3 length: 12 amino acids. CDR3 sequence: CASMEQNEKLFF. Written as DNA, the CDR3 is TGTGCCAGCATGGAACAGAATGAAAAACTGTTTTTT.

This chain links TRBV27 with TRBJ2-1, with TRBD2 as a possible D gene (5 bases). The germline CDR1 and CDR2 sequences are MNHEY and SMNVEV (reference sequence). The CDR3 has 14 residues. Deletions cut 4 bases from V and 8 bases from J, with 15 bases between. CDR3 coding DNA: TGTGCCAGCAGTTCCCGGACTGCAAGATATGAGCAGTTCTTC. Encoded protein: CASSSRTARYEQFF.

This chain uses TRBV27 with TRBJ2-3; D call uncertain. Germline values: CDR1 MNHEY, CDR2 SMNVEV (reference sequence). CDR3 length: 16 residues. V lost 1 base and J lost 0, with 11 bases in between. The CDR3 coding sequence is TGTGCCAGCAGTTTATTTTCCACAACTAGCACAGATACGCAGTATTTT. Translated, it gives CASSLFSTTSTDTQYF.

This clone was found a few times. The chain carries TRBV28 and TRBJ1-2; D not certain. Trimming removed 8 bases from V and 2 bases from J, with 9 bases in between. The CDR3 runs to 12 residues. The germline V gene encodes CDR1 MDHEN and CDR2 SYDVKM. The CDR3 coding sequence is TGTGCCAGCCGGGATCCCAACTATGGCTACACCTTC. Amino acid sequence: CASRDPNYGYTF.

The chain combines TRBV5-1 with TRBJ2-2; a possible D gene is TRBD2 (5 bases). V lost 0 bases to trimming and J lost 4 bases, with 13 bases between them. In germline, CDR1 is SGHRS, CDR2 YFSETQ. This CDR3 comprises 16 residues. The CDR3 region has the DNA TGCGCCAGCAGCTTGGACTCTAGCTTCGGCACCGGGGAGCTGTTTTTT. Residues: CASSLDSSFGTGELFF.

The chain has TRBV27 and TRBJ1-1; no clear D gene. Trimming shortened V by 4 bases and J by 1 base, and 25 bases separated the two germline ends. Germline loops: CDR1 MNHEY, CDR2 SMNVEV (reference sequence). The CDR3 runs to 19 residues. CDR3 bases: TGTGCCAGCAGTTACCGCCAACCGGGCCCCCCGAGAGCGAACACTGAAGCTTTCTTT. It translates to CASSYRQPGPPRANTEAFF.

This clone was picked up one time. The chain combines TRBV9 with TRBJ2-1; TRBD2 agrees at 7 bases. In germline, CDR1 is SGDLS, CDR2 YYNGEE. V trimming: 4 bases; J trimming: 0 bases; junction bases outside the gene matches: 7. The CDR3 is 16 amino acids. The DNA for the CDR3 is TGTGCCAGCAGCCCCCAGCGGGGAGGCTCCTACAATGAGCAGTTCTTC. Its protein product is CASSPQRGGSYNEQFF.

The J gene is TRBJ2-5, the V gene TRBV5-4, with TRBD1 as a possible D gene (5 bases). CDR1 and CDR2 from the germline V gene are SGHNT and YYREEE (reference sequence). The CDR3 is 15 residues long. V was trimmed by 0 bases and J by 3 bases, leaving 12 bases between them. CDR3 sequence: CASSLGSGSEETQYF. CDR3 DNA: TGTGCCAGCAGCTTGGGATCAGGGTCGGAAGAGACCCAGTACTTC.

The gene calls are TRBV19 and TRBJ1-1; 7 bases agree with TRBD1. Per germline, CDR1 LNHDA and CDR2 SQIVND (reference sequence). The V and J ends lost 5 bases and 1 base, in that order; junction bases with no gene match: 10. The CDR3 is 16 residues long. The CDR3 protein is CASSAVPGQRNTEAFF. The CDR3 bases are TGTGCCAGTAGTGCCGTCCCGGGACAGAGGAACACTGAAGCTTTCTTT.

In its sample, this clone ranks as medium-sized. This chain connects TRBV30 to TRBJ1-1; weak D call: TRBD1 (5 bases). The CDR3 runs to 12 residues. Germline V gene data show CDR1 as GTSNPN and CDR2 as SVGIG (reference sequence). V lost 2 bases, J lost 5 bases, and 9 bases lay in between. The CDR3: CAWSRGDTEAFF. As DNA, the CDR3 is TGTGCCTGGAGTCGGGGGGATACTGAAGCTTTCTTT. Complete variable domain (other parts from reference TRBV30 and TRBJ1-1): SQTIHQWPATLVQPVGSPLSLECTVEGTSNPNLYWYRQAAGRGLQLLFYSVGIGQISSEVPQNLSASRPQDRQFILSSKKLLLSDSGFYLCAWSRGDTEAFFGQGTRLTVV.

The V call is TRBV5-8, the J call TRBJ2-7, with no clear D. CDR3 length: 13 residues. Germline values: CDR1 SGHTS, CDR2 YDEGEE. V lost 1 base and J lost 2, with 7 bases in between. CDR3 residues: CASSLTLPYEQYF. Written as DNA, the CDR3 is TGTGCCAGCAGCTTGACCCTTCCCTACGAGCAGTACTTC.

CDR3 bases: TGTGCCGCCGCGTCCGTCTCTGGAAACACCATATATTTT. It is translated as CAAASVSGNTIYF. The genes are TRBV7-9 and TRBJ1-3, with D uncertain. The CDR3 covers 13 residues. Germline assignment: CDR1 SEHNR and CDR2 FQNEAQ (reference sequence). The ends were cut back, 11 bases at V and 0 bases at J, with 11 bases in the middle.

The CDR3 loop reads CASSKRTSGSDTQYF. CDR3 DNA: TGTGCCAGCTCGAAACGGACTAGCGGATCAGATACGCAGTATTTT. The rearrangement uses TRBV18 and TRBJ2-3; the match to TRBD2 covers 10 bases. V dropped 6 bases and J dropped 4; count of bases not matched to a gene: 7. The germline V gene has CDR1 KGHSH and CDR2 LQKENI. The CDR3 runs 15 residues.